This record concerns one T cell receptor (beta chain) sequence. As yet, its antigen is unknown. The CDR3 sequence is 16 residues long. Germline V gene data show CDR1 as KGHDR and CDR2 as SFDVKD. Trimming removed 4 bases from V and 0 bases from J, with 14 bases in between. CDR3 and TCR beta VDJ profiling relied on genomic DNA as the template. Via MiXCR, TCRdb re-called the reads, giving one row per CDR3 protein. The data show roughly 180,000 distinct CDR3 sequences, with approximately 45% seen just once and 2.5% to 3.5% held by the top ten. This entry comes from a study of CD8+CD57+ T cells in acquired aplastic anemia. On the study more broadly: Mean read depth for CD4+ cells from healthy donors was around 11 million. Study observations and caveats: Researchers report that around 30 CD8+ CDR3 sequences appeared in both patients and controls.

The chain recombines TRBV24-1 with TRBJ1-1; the D gene is possibly TRBD1 (6 bases). This receptor was identified in a human donor in good health. The specimen sequenced was sorted CD4+, CD8+, or CD8+CD57+ T cells (not recorded which) from PBMCs. The CDR3 DNA follows: TGTGCCACCAGTGAAGGTGGCAGGGGATTGAACACTGAAGCTTTCTTT. Translating gives CATSEGGRGLNTEAFF.